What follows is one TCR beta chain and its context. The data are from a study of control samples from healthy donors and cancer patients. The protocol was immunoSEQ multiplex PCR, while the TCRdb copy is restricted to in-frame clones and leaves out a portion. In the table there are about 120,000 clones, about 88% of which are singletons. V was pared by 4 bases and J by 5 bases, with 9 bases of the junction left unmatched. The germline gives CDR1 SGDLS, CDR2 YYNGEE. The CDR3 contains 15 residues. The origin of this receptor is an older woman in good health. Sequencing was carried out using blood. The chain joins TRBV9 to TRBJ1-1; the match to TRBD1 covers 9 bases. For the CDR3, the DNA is TGTGCCAGCAGCCCCGGGACAGGGATTAGAACTGAAGCTTTCTTT. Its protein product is CASSPGTGIRTEAFF.